Listed here are 14 T cell receptor beta chains from one sample, sequenced in a study of identical twins. In TCRdb, the 5' RACE reads were re-called with MiXCR into one record per CDR3 protein. The table lists 510,000 or so distinct CDR3 sequences, roughly 15% of them singletons. The sample was also linked to a second study, of yellow fever vaccine responses in identical twins.

The sample taken for sequencing was CD4+ T cells sorted from blood. The receptor set was obtained from a woman between 18 and 30 years old in good health.

This clonotype has a count of ten or more. The rearrangement uses TRBV29-1 and TRBJ2-1; D is uncertain. The germline V gene has CDR1 SQVTM and CDR2 ANQGSEA. V lost 3 bases, J lost 2 bases, and 5 bases lay in between. The CDR3 has 12 amino acids. The CDR3 region is CSVDATYNEQFF. Written as DNA, the CDR3 is TGCAGCGTTGATGCCACCTACAATGAGCAGTTCTTC.

The J gene is TRBJ2-1, the V gene TRBV27; D not resolved. This CDR3 contains 20 residues. Germline values: CDR1 MNHEY, CDR2 SMNVEV (reference sequence). The V and J ends lost 4 bases and 0 bases respectively, with 25 bases between them. In DNA form, the CDR3 reads TGTGCCAGCAGTTCCCTTAGTACCTCGATTCCTTTTAGCTCCTACAATGAGCAGTTCTTC. It yields the protein CASSSLSTSIPFSSYNEQFF.

This clonotype was counted between two and nine times. The chain employs TRBV11-3 and TRBJ2-1; D unclear. CDR1 and CDR2 (germline): SGHNT, YENEEA. The CDR3 has 13 amino acids. V gave up 0 bases and J gave up 9 bases, with 9 bases separating them. CDR3 residues: CASSLERWGEQFF. The CDR3 DNA sequence: TGTGCCAGCAGCTTAGAAAGATGGGGTGAGCAGTTCTTC. Full variable domain (rest looked up from reference TRBV11-3 and TRBJ2-1): EAGVVQSPRYKIIEKKQPVAFWCNPISGHNTLYWYLQNLGQGPELLIRYENEEAVDDSQLPKDRFSAERLKGVDSTLKIQPAELGDSAVYLCASSLERWGEQFFGPGTRLTVL.

The chain recombines TRBV12-3 or TRBV12-4 with TRBJ1-6; the D is unclear. The CDR3 runs 15 residues. The ends were cut back, 6 bases at V and 5 bases at J, with 14 bases in the middle. The DNA of the CDR3 is TGTGCCAGCAGATCTCAGACCGGAAATAATTCACCCCTCCACTTT. Translated: CASRSQTGNNSPLHF.

The V and J genes are TRBV9 and TRBJ2-1, with 8 bases identical to TRBD2. With V trimmed by 4 bases and J by 3 bases, 9 bases remained unmatched. Germline CDR1 and CDR2: SGDLS and YYNGEE. CDR3 size: 16 residues. The CDR3 DNA is TGTGCCAGCAGCCCCACCGGGACTAGTCTCTACAATGAGCAGTTCTTC. It codes for CASSPTGTSLYNEQFF.

The chain joins TRBV7-9 to TRBJ2-1; TRBD2 matches at 11 bases. With 0 bases clipped from V and 8 bases from J, the junction kept 6 bases outside the gene matches. The CDR3 is 16 residues long. CDR1 SEHNR and CDR2 FQNEAQ come from the germline V gene (reference sequence). CDR3 region: CASSLAVAGGRDEQFF. The CDR3 bases are TGTGCCAGCAGCTTAGCGGTAGCGGGGGGGCGGGATGAGCAGTTCTTC.

The chain recombines TRBV5-1 with TRBJ2-5, with 8 nucleotides matching TRBD2. V lost 0 bases to trimming and J lost 3 bases; unmatched junction nucleotides: 4. CDR1 is SGHRS and CDR2 is YFSETQ in the germline V gene. The CDR3 consists of 15 residues. CDR3 residues: CASSLVAGGEETQYF. In DNA, the CDR3 is TGCGCCAGCAGCTTGGTGGCGGGAGGTGAAGAGACCCAGTACTTC.

The genes are TRBV4-1 and TRBJ1-2; 9 nucleotides agree with TRBD1. The CDR3 spans 16 residues. With 2 bases clipped from V and 6 bases from J, the junction kept 10 bases outside the gene matches. Germline V gene sequence: CDR1 MGHRA, CDR2 YSYEKL. The CDR3 DNA sequence: TGCGCCAGCAGCCAACCTTGGGACAGGGATTTCGATGGCTACACCTTC. This gives the protein CASSQPWDRDFDGYTF.

The chain uses TRBV4-1 and TRBJ2-1; 8 bases fit TRBD1. This CDR3 contains 14 residues. The V and J ends lost 7 bases and 8 bases, in that order; junction bases with no gene match: 10. Germline lookup yields CDR1 MGHRA and CDR2 YSYEKL. The CDR3 spells CASTRTGSRDEQFF. In nucleotides, the CDR3 is TGCGCCAGCACTCGGACAGGGTCTAGAGATGAGCAGTTCTTC.

The gene calls are TRBV2 and TRBJ2-2; unclear D gene. V lost 1 base to trimming and J lost 3 bases, with 3 bases between them. Germline CDR1 SNHLY, CDR2 FYNNEI. This CDR3 spans 13 amino acids. The CDR3 DNA reads as TGTGCCAGCAGTGAAGGGTACACCGGGGAGCTGTTTTTT. Its translation: CASSEGYTGELFF.

Ten or more counts support this clonotype. The gene calls are TRBV5-1 and TRBJ2-3; 11 positions agree with TRBD2. Germline CDR1 and CDR2: SGHRS and YFSETQ. The CDR3 extends over 17 amino acids. The ends lost 4 bases at V and 4 bases at J; junction bases unmatched: 11. CDR3 bases: TGCGCCAGCAGCCGTACGACCATAGCGGGAGGGCCAGATACGCAGTATTTT. This encodes CASSRTTIAGGPDTQYF.

V gene TRBV20-1 combines with J gene TRBJ2-7, with D possibly matching TRBD2 (6 bases). This CDR3 is 13 amino acids long. Germline CDR1 and CDR2: DFQATT and SNEGSKA (reference sequence). V lost 6 bases, J lost 3 bases, and 15 bases lay in between. The CDR3 DNA reads TGCAGTGCCACTCCGGGACTGAACTACGAGCAGTACGTC. This gives the protein CSATPGLNYEQYV.

This clonotype has just a few counts. The rearrangement uses TRBV4-1 and TRBJ2-7; D uncertain. CDR1 is MGHRA, CDR2 YSYEKL, per germline. Trimming pared 2 bases from V and 4 bases from J, leaving 6 bases between. The CDR3 loop spans 12 amino acids. CDR3 bases: TGCGCCAGCAGCCAACCAGGATACGAGCAGTACTTC. Translating it yields CASSQPGYEQYF.

This clonotype was counted a few times. This chain links TRBV6-1 with TRBJ2-5; the D call may be TRBD1 or TRBD2 (5 bases each). CDR1 and CDR2 (germline): MNHNS, SASEGT. This CDR3 contains 14 residues. The ends were cut back, 8 bases at V and 0 bases at J, with 13 bases in the middle. The CDR3: CASRRGSNQETQYF. The CDR3 nucleotides are TGTGCCAGCCGCCGGGGCTCCAACCAAGAGACCCAGTACTTC.